The clone carrying this TCR beta chain appeared a few times. The target antigen is unknown. The data are from a study of T cell repertoires in cytomegalovirus infection. Study at large: Used in the study were CMV epitopes, some recently identified and HLA-C-restricted, others well-studied and HLA-B-restricted. Both a matching HLA type and CMV infection were indicated by public TCR beta signatures.

Notes on the study in general: CMV-specific TCR beta clonotypes restricted by HLA-C dominated the ex vivo response.

TCRdb reprocessed the reads via MiXCR and lists one record per CDR3 protein. The table includes some 800,000 distinct CDR3 sequences, less than 35% detected once. Sequenced here: cultured CD8+ T cells from PBMCs, sampled from culture after CMV antigen stimulation. This TCR was sampled from a human donor in good health (CMV status not recorded). Some clones in this sample may be carry-over from other donors' samples.

CDR3 nucleotide sequence: TGTGCCACCAGGTCAGTCAGACAGGGTTGGACTGAAGCTTTCTTT. This gives the protein CATRSVRQGWTEAFF. The rearrangement uses TRBV15 and TRBJ1-1; 7 nucleotides agree with TRBD1. From germline, CDR1 is LNHNV and CDR2 YYDKDF (reference sequence). CDR3 length equals 15 residues. With V trimmed by 6 bases and J by 5 bases, 12 bases remained unmatched. The whole variable domain, remainder taken from reference TRBV15 and TRBJ1-1, is DAMVIQNPRYQVTQFGKPVTLSCSQTLNHNVMYWYQQKSSQAPKLLFHYYDKDFNNEADTPDNFQSRRPNTSFCFLDIRSPGLGDTAMYLCATRSVRQGWTEAFFGQGTRLTVV.